These 27 T cell receptor beta chains originate from one sample sequenced in a study of T cell clonotyping in hematopoietic cell transplantation. Repertoires were generated with immunoSEQ multiplex PCR, while TCRdb's copy carries only in-frame clones and drops some. Of around 7,000 clones listed, 70% to 90% are singletons. Time point denoted: recipient sample about 28 days before transplant, after cytoreduction. The specimen comprised peripheral blood mononuclear cells, sampled before stem cell transplant. The receptors stem from a man aged 25 to 40 with acute myeloid leukemia. Some clones in this sample may be carry-over from other donors' samples.

The chain uses TRBV23-1 and TRBJ2-7; 9 bases fit TRBD1. TRBV23-1 is an ORF; its function is uncertain. CDR3 length equals 16 residues. The trim removed 3 bases at V and 0 bases at J, leaving 6 bases unmatched. CDR3 sequence: CASSQRDRASSYEQYF. The DNA of the CDR3 is TGCGCCAGCAGTCAGAGGGACAGGGCAAGCTCCTACGAGCAGTACTTC.

The chain employs TRBV11-2 and TRBJ2-7; maybe TRBD1 (5 bases). The CDR3 is made up of 17 amino acids. V was pared by 1 base and J by 2 bases, with 18 bases between. Germline V CDR1 and CDR2: SGHAT, FQNNGV. For the CDR3, the DNA is TGTGCCAGCAGCTTAGCCCCCGACAGCCAAAACACCTACGAGCAGTACTTC. Protein sequence: CASSLAPDSQNTYEQYF.

The rearrangement links TRBV11-2 to TRBJ2-7; the D is unclear. The germline V gene encodes CDR1 SGHAT and CDR2 FQNNGV. Trimming took 5 bases from V and 0 from J, leaving 20 bases between them. The CDR3 loop spans 17 amino acids. CDR3 residues: CASSHRRLGPSSYEQYF. The CDR3 DNA reads TGTGCCAGCAGCCATCGTCGACTTGGGCCTAGCTCCTACGAGCAGTACTTC.

This clone showed up just once. The chain employs TRBV29-1 and TRBJ2-5, with D tentatively TRBD1 (5 bases). Between the trimmed V and J ends, which lost 2 bases and 5 bases, there was a span of 12 bases. Germline CDR1 and CDR2: SQVTM and ANQGSEA. This CDR3 is built from 13 residues. CDR3 nucleotides: TGCAGCGTTGAAATCCCCAGGGCTGAGACCCAGTACTTC. This codes for CSVEIPRAETQYF.

The chain is built from TRBV9 and TRBJ2-3, with D possibly being TRBD2 (6 bases). Trimming cost V 0 bases and J 2 bases, with 10 bases left between them. Per the germline V gene, CDR1 is SGDLS and CDR2 is YYNGEE. The CDR3 is 15 residues long. The CDR3 sequence: CASSVGGVTTDTQYF. The CDR3 DNA sequence: TGTGCCAGCAGCGTAGGCGGGGTTACCACAGATACGCAGTATTTT. The whole variable domain, remainder taken from reference TRBV9 and TRBJ2-3, is DSGVTQTPKHLITATGQRVTLRCSPRSGDLSVYWYQQSLDQGLQFLIQYYNGEERAKGNILERFSAQQFPDLHSELNLSSLELGDSALYFCASSVGGVTTDTQYFGPGTRLTVL.

The J gene is TRBJ1-2, the V gene TRBV29-1; perhaps TRBD1 as D (5 bases). CDR1 and CDR2 (germline): SQVTM, ANQGSEA. This CDR3 has 13 residues. V was pared by 0 bases and J by 8 bases, with 13 bases between. The CDR3 bases are TGCAGCGTTGAAGAGGTGGGGCCTGGAGGCTACACCTTC. This codes for CSVEEVGPGGYTF.

The V call is TRBV27, the J call TRBJ1-1, with no clear D. V gave up 2 bases and J gave up 1 base, with 8 bases separating them. CDR1 is MNHEY, CDR2 SMNVEV, per germline (reference sequence). The CDR3 spans 14 residues. CDR3 in DNA: TGTGCCAGCAGTTTAAAACTTCCGAACACTGAAGCTTTCTTT. It specifies CASSLKLPNTEAFF.

The CDR3 coding sequence is TGTGCCAGCAGCTTAGGGATCGCGGGAAATGAGCAGTTCTTC. Translating gives CASSLGIAGNEQFF. The gene calls are TRBV7-2 and TRBJ2-1; perhaps TRBD2 as D (6 bases). Germline V gives CDR1 SGHTA, CDR2 FQGNSA. V shed 1 base and J shed 7 bases, with 11 bases lying between them. The CDR3 spans 14 residues.

In this sample, this clone turned up once. The chain couples TRBV6-5 to TRBJ1-3, with 7 bases fitting TRBD1. CDR1 is MNHEY, CDR2 SVGAGI, per germline. CDR3 length: 15 amino acids. V lost 2 bases, J lost 3 bases, and 4 bases stayed unmatched. CDR3 amino acids: CASSYRGRGGNTIYF. In DNA form, the CDR3 reads TGTGCCAGCAGTTACAGGGGGCGAGGTGGAAACACCATATATTTT.

This sequence joins TRBV6-1 and TRBJ1-4, with D unresolved. CDR1 is MNHNS, CDR2 SASEGT, per germline. V lost 2 bases to trimming and J lost 8 bases, with 9 bases between them. This CDR3 is 13 amino acids long. CDR3 DNA: TGTGCCAGCAGTGAACGGTGGACCGAAAAACTGTTTTTT. It translates to CASSERWTEKLFF.

This clone showed up just once. V gene TRBV7-8 combines with J gene TRBJ1-4, with 10 bases lining up with TRBD1. V lost 2 bases and J lost 4; bases outside the gene matches: 13. Per the germline V gene, CDR1 is SGHVS and CDR2 is FQNEAQ. This CDR3 is 19 amino acids long. CDR3: CASSLKAWGQGSLNEKLFF. The CDR3 coding sequence is TGTGCCAGCAGCTTAAAGGCTTGGGGACAGGGGAGTCTTAATGAAAAACTGTTTTTT.

The chain employs TRBV2 and TRBJ1-1; D unclear. Germline V gene sequence: CDR1 SNHLY, CDR2 FYNNEI. This CDR3 has 13 residues. Trimming removed 3 bases from V and 1 base from J, with 6 bases in between. CDR3 coding DNA: TGTGCCAGCAGTGATTGGGGGAACACTGAAGCTTTCTTT. Translation gives CASSDWGNTEAFF.

The chain carries TRBV5-8 and TRBJ2-7; a possible D gene is TRBD1 (5 bases). Per germline, CDR1 SGHTS and CDR2 YDEGEE. The CDR3 runs 14 residues. V lost 3 bases and J lost 4, with 14 bases in between. The CDR3 loop is CASSSEFRAYEQYF. The CDR3, as DNA: TGTGCCAGCAGCTCGGAATTCAGGGCTTACGAGCAGTACTTC. The entire variable domain, with the rest obtained from reference TRBV5-8 and TRBJ2-7, is as follows: EAGVTQSPTHLIKTRGQQATLRCSPISGHTSVYWYQQALGLGLQFLLWYDEGEERNRGNFPPRFSGRQFPNYSSELNVNALELEDSALYLCASSSEFRAYEQYFGPGTRLTVT.

This clone came up a few times. The chain couples TRBV7-2 to TRBJ2-7, with D perhaps matching TRBD2 (6 bases). In germline, CDR1 is SGHTA, CDR2 FQGNSA. V dropped 5 bases and J dropped 6 bases, with 11 bases sitting between them. This CDR3 comprises 12 residues. CDR3 sequence reads: CASSQWGVEQYF. CDR3 coding DNA: TGTGCCAGCAGCCAGTGGGGGGTCGAGCAGTACTTC.

This clone appeared a single time. The chain is built from TRBV4-1 and TRBJ1-6; D not certain. Germline-derived CDR1 and CDR2 are MGHRA and YSYEKL. The germline V and J ends were trimmed by 1 base and 5 bases, with 12 bases remaining between them. CDR3 size: 16 residues. CDR3 coding DNA: TGCGCCAGCAGCCAAGCTCCGAACAGTAATAATTCACCCCTCCACTTT. Translating it yields CASSQAPNSNNSPLHF.

The genes are TRBV19 and TRBJ1-2, with TRBD1 matching 8 bases. The CDR3 is made up of 16 amino acids. Unmatched junction bases numbered 16, after V lost 6 bases and J lost 7 bases. CDR1 is LNHDA and CDR2 is SQIVND in the germline V gene (reference sequence). In nucleotides, the CDR3 is TGTGCCAGTAGCCCCGACAGGGGTTCCCTCCAGGGTGGCTACACCTTC. This codes for CASSPDRGSLQGGYTF.

This sequence joins TRBV4-2 and TRBJ2-7; 9 bases map to TRBD2. Germline CDR1 reads LGHNA; CDR2 reads YNFKEQ. J was trimmed by 2 bases and V by 3 bases; bases with no gene match: 2. This CDR3 comprises 14 residues. CDR3 coding DNA: TGTGCCAGCAGCCAGCGGGAGGGCCCCTACGAGCAGTACTTC. Translating it yields CASSQREGPYEQYF.

V and J are TRBV9 and TRBJ2-7; 9 positions match TRBD2. Looked up from germline, CDR1 is SGDLS and CDR2 is YYNGEE. V lost 0 bases to trimming and J lost 3 bases; unmatched junction nucleotides: 1. The CDR3 loop spans 14 amino acids. CDR3 nucleotides: TGTGCCAGCAGCGTAGATAGCGGGAGCTACGAGCAGTACTTC. It codes for CASSVDSGSYEQYF.

V is TRBV6-1 and J is TRBJ1-5; 9 bases are a match to TRBD1. CDR3 length: 14 amino acids. Looked up from germline, CDR1 is MNHNS and CDR2 is SASEGT. The V gene end was trimmed by 6 bases and the J gene end by 4 bases; junction bases not matched to a gene: 4. In nucleotides, the CDR3 is TGTGCCAGCAGGCGGACAGGGGCAAATCAGCCCCAGCATTTT. This gives the protein CASRRTGANQPQHF.

The V call is TRBV28, the J call TRBJ2-5, with 7 bases fitting TRBD2. The V segment lost 7 bases and the J segment 9 bases; nucleotides outside the gene matches: 8. The CDR3 has 12 residues. The germline V gene has CDR1 MDHEN and CDR2 SYDVKM. The CDR3 DNA is TGTGCCAGCACCCCTCCCCGGGGGGCCCAGTACTTC. It yields the protein CASTPPRGAQYF.

CDR3 nucleotide sequence: TGTGCCAGCAGTTTATCACAGGGGATGGCCGGGGAGCTGTTTTTT. Residues: CASSLSQGMAGELFF. The chain links TRBV28 to TRBJ2-2, with TRBD1 matching 7 bases. This CDR3 region has 15 residues. V was clipped by 1 base and J by 6 bases; unmatched bases: 5. Germline loops: CDR1 MDHEN, CDR2 SYDVKM.

The gene calls are TRBV4-1 and TRBJ1-6; 8 bases agree with TRBD1. The V and J ends lost 2 bases and 7 bases, in that order; junction bases with no gene match: 7. The CDR3 consists of 16 residues. The germline V gene encodes CDR1 MGHRA and CDR2 YSYEKL. The CDR3 DNA follows: TGCGCCAGCAGCCAACTACCGACAGGGGCGAATTCACCCCTCCACTTT. Protein: CASSQLPTGANSPLHF.

The CDR3, as DNA: TGTGCCAGCAGCGATAGGGGGGGCGAGTATCAGACCCAGTACTTC. Translated: CASSDRGGEYQTQYF. The chain joins TRBV6-5 to TRBJ2-5, with a tentative D call TRBD2 (7 bases). V was clipped by 6 bases and J by 6 bases, with 20 bases between them. This CDR3 spans 15 amino acids. Per the germline V gene, CDR1 is MNHEY and CDR2 is SVGAGI.

CDR3 loop: CASSLVPGVGSGSNEQFF. The CDR3, as DNA: TGCGCCAGCAGCTTGGTGCCAGGGGTAGGTAGCGGGAGCAATGAGCAGTTCTTC. The gene calls are TRBV5-1 and TRBJ2-1; TRBD2 matches at 9 bases. From germline, CDR1 is SGHRS and CDR2 YFSETQ. The CDR3 has 18 amino acids. V gave up 0 bases and J gave up 6 bases; unmatched junction bases: 13.

This chain connects TRBV6-5 to TRBJ1-5; TRBD1 aligns across 10 bases. The CDR3 consists of 15 residues. With V trimmed by 7 bases and J by 6 bases, 9 bases remained unmatched. CDR1 is MNHEY and CDR2 is SVGAGI in the germline V gene. The CDR3 bases are TGTGCCAGCAAGCCCGGGACAGGGGTAACTCAGCCCCAGCATTTT. Its translation is CASKPGTGVTQPQHF.

CDR3 nucleotides: TGTGCCACCAGCACCCCGGACAGTTTCCTCTATGGCTACACCTTC. Translation gives CATSTPDSFLYGYTF. V usage is TRBV15 and J usage is TRBJ1-2, with D possibly matching TRBD1 (6 bases). Germline CDR1 is LNHNV and CDR2 is YYDKDF (reference sequence). With 4 bases removed from V and 4 bases from J, the gap between germline ends came to 16 bases. This CDR3 region has 15 residues.

The chain is built from TRBV6-5 and TRBJ1-5; 7 positions agree with TRBD1. The CDR3 length is 14 residues. Germline V gene data show CDR1 as MNHEY and CDR2 as SVGAGI. J lost 5 bases, V lost 5 bases, and 6 bases had no gene match. The CDR3 spells CASSQDRSYQPQHF. CDR3 in DNA: TGTGCCAGCAGTCAGGACAGGTCGTATCAGCCCCAGCATTTT.